Below are 5 T cell receptor beta chains sequenced from a single sample in a study of identical twins. Each CDR3 protein is one row after TCRdb ran MiXCR on the 5' RACE reads. The sample includes approximately 590,000 distinct CDR3 sequences, more than 9% seen only once; the top ten take under 3%. The sample was also reused in another study, on yellow fever vaccine responses in identical twins.

Sequencing input: PBMCs. All receptors derive from a woman aged 18-29 years in good health.

The chain combines TRBV4-3 with TRBJ2-5; 10 bases are a match to TRBD2. The CDR3 spans 16 residues. Germline-derived CDR1 and CDR2 are LGHNA and YSLEER. J was trimmed by 5 bases and V by 4 bases; bases with no gene match: 10. The CDR3 loop is CASSPLAGVSGETQYF. The CDR3 DNA reads TGCGCCAGCAGCCCTCTAGCGGGAGTGAGTGGGGAGACCCAGTACTTC.

This clonotype was observed a few times. The J gene is TRBJ1-1, the V gene TRBV14; tentative D call: TRBD1 (6 bases). Trimming pared 3 bases from V and 0 bases from J, leaving 8 bases between. Germline-derived CDR1 and CDR2 are SGHDN and FVKESK. The CDR3 is 14 amino acids. The DNA of the CDR3 is TGTGCCAGCAGCCACGGACAGATGAACACTGAAGCTTTCTTT. Protein sequence: CASSHGQMNTEAFF.

This clonotype was seen only a few times. The V gene is TRBV5-5, the J gene TRBJ2-3; 9 nucleotides match TRBD1. Germline CDR1 reads SGHKS; CDR2 reads YYEKEE (reference sequence). This CDR3 contains 16 residues. V lost 3 bases and J lost 5; bases outside the gene matches: 10. In DNA form, the CDR3 reads TGTGCCAGCAGCTGGGGCCGGGACAGGGCGGGAGATACGCAGTATTTT. It specifies CASSWGRDRAGDTQYF.

Many counts were recorded for this clonotype. This chain connects TRBV10-3 to TRBJ2-7; no clear D. The V end was cut by 6 bases, the J end by 0 bases, with 9 bases between. Germline lookup yields CDR1 ENHRY and CDR2 SYGVKD. The CDR3 length is 13 residues. The CDR3 region is CAIRALDSYEQYF. CDR3 sequence (DNA): TGTGCCATCAGAGCCCTCGACTCCTACGAGCAGTACTTC.

This clonotype was observed many times. The chain links TRBV11-2 to TRBJ2-5; tentatively, D is TRBD2 (6 bases). The CDR3 length is 18 residues. Germline-derived CDR1 and CDR2 are SGHAT and FQNNGV. The germline V and J ends were trimmed by 1 base and 5 bases, with 23 bases remaining between them. CDR3 nucleotides: TGTGCCAGCAGCTTAGTCTCCATGGCTGTAATCGGGAGTGAGACCCAGTACTTC. Amino acids: CASSLVSMAVIGSETQYF.